This T cell receptor (beta chain) was sequenced during a study of brain T cells in children with intractable seizures. Whole-study results and caveats: Only CDR3 sequence similarity suggested viral specificity, without known HCMV serostatus. Absence of clones before surgery may stem from lower sequencing depth.

The CDR3 runs 15 residues. Germline CDR1 SGHTA, CDR2 FQGNSA. As for this clone: What it binds is not known. At one of its ends the junction is not consistent with the germline gene, which may arise from a read error. This sample includes further DNA sequences coding for the same CDR3.

TCRdb's table, derived via immunoSEQ multiplex PCR, lists solely in-frame clones and lacks some. This table holds some 62,000 clones, roughly 95% found once. Sequencing was limited to surgery cases with top T cell transcript signatures in brain tissue. At least one anti-epileptic drug was given before surgery. The chain is built from TRBV7-2 and TRBJ1-2; the D gene is possibly TRBD1 (6 bases). The source was peripheral blood, collected at surgery. This sequence originates from a boy younger than two with focal cortical dysplasia and intractable seizures. CDR3 sequence reads: CASSLVVDSNRGYTF. CDR3 nucleotide sequence: TGTGCCAGCAGCTTAGTTGTGGACAGTAACCGGGGCTACACCTTT.